The 2 T cell receptor beta chains below were found in one sample sequenced in a study of Tregs in tolerant kidney transplant recipients. Sequencing used immunoSEQ multiplex PCR; TCRdb keeps in-frame clones, though not all of them. The sample includes around 78,000 clones, less than 95% seen only once; the top ten take approximately 0.37%. The sequencing used Tregs from blood, collected before the transplant. Receptor source: a human donor who received a combined kidney and bone marrow transplant.

This chain joins TRBV4-2 and TRBJ2-7; TRBD2 is a possible D gene (5 bases). Trimming took 0 bases from V and 7 from J, leaving 22 bases between them. Germline-derived CDR1 and CDR2 are LGHNA and YNFKEQ. This CDR3 spans 17 amino acids. CDR3 in amino acids: CASSQEADPLYSYEQYF. CDR3 bases: TGTGCCAGCAGCCAAGAAGCGGACCCCCTCTATTCTTATGAGCAGTACTTC.

This clone was seen only once. The chain is built from TRBV7-2 and TRBJ2-7; unclear D gene. The CDR3 consists of 13 residues. Germline V gene sequence: CDR1 SGHTA, CDR2 FQGNSA. Trimming shortened V by 6 bases and J by 2 bases, and 11 bases separated the two germline ends. In DNA, the CDR3 is TGTGCCAGCAGTCACAGTGCGGCCTACGAGCAGTACTTC. The encoded protein is CASSHSAAYEQYF.